This T cell receptor beta chain came from a study of CD4+ T cells in melanoma. Using immunoSEQ multiplex PCR, the repertoire was profiled, and TCRdb retains in-frame clones only, with some absent. Here the sample spans around 130,000 clones, around 90% being singletons. This receptor was identified in a human donor with melanoma.

The CDR3 is CAWTGGSYNSPLHF. The CDR3 DNA follows: TGTGCCTGGACGGGGGGCTCCTATAATTCACCCCTCCACTTT. The J gene is TRBJ1-6, the V gene TRBV30; weak D call: TRBD1 (5 bases). Trimming took 4 bases from V and 0 from J, leaving 7 bases between them. Germline lookup yields CDR1 GTSNPN and CDR2 SVGIG (reference sequence). The CDR3 runs 14 residues.